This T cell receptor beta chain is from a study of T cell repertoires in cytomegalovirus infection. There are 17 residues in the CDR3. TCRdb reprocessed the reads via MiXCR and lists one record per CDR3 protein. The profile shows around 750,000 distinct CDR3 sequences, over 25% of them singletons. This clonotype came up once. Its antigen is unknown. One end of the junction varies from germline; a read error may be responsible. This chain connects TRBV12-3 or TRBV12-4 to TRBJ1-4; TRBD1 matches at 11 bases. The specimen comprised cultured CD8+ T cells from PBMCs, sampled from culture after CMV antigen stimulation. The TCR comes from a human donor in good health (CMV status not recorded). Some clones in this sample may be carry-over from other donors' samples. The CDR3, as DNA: TGTGCCAGCAGTTCCCGGGACAGGGGGTCGCGTAATGTAAAACTGTTTTTT. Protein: CASSSRDRGSRNVKLFF.